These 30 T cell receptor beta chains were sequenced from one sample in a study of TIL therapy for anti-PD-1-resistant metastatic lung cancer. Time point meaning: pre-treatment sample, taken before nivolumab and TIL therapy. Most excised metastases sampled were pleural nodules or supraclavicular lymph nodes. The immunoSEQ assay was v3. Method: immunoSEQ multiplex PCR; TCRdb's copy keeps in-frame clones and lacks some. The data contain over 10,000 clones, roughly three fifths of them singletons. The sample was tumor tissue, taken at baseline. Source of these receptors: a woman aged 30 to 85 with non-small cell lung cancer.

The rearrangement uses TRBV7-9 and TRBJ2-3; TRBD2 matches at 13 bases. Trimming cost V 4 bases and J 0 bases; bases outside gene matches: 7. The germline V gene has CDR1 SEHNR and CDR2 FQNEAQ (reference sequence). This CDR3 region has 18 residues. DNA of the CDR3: TGTGCCAGCAGCTCCTTGACTAGCGGGAGGTCTAGCACAGATACGCAGTATTTT. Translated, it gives CASSSLTSGRSSTDTQYF.

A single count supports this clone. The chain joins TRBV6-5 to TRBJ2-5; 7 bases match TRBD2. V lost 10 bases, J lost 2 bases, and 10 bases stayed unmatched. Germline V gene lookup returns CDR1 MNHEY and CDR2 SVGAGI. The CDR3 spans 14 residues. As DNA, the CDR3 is TGTGCCACCAGGACTAGTTGGGCACAAGAGACCCAGTACTTC. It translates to CATRTSWAQETQYF.

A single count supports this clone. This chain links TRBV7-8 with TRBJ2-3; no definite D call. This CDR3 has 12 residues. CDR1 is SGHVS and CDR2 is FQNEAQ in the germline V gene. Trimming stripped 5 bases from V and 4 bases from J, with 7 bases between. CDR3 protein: CASSLGADTQYF. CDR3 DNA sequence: TGTGCCAGCAGCCTAGGAGCAGATACGCAGTATTTT. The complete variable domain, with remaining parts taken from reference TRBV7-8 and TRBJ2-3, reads GAGVSQSPRYKVAKRGQDVALRCDPISGHVSLFWYQQALGQGPEFLTYFQNEAQLDKSGLPSDRFFAERPEGSVSTLKIQRTQQEDSAVYLCASSLGADTQYFGPGTRLTVL.

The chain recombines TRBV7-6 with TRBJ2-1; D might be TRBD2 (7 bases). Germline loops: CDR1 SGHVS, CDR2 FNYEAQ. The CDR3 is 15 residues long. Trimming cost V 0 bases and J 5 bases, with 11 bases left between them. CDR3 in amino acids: CASSLAGGRNNEQFF. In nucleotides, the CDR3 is TGTGCCAGCAGCTTAGCGGGGGGGCGGAACAATGAGCAGTTCTTC.

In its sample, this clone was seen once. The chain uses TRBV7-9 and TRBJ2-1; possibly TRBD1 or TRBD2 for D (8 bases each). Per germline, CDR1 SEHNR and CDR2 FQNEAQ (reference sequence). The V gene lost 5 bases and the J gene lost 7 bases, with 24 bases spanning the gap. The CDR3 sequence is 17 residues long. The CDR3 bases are TGTGCCAGCAGCGCCCCAGGGGGCGGGGGGCCGCGAAATGAGCAGTTCTTC. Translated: CASSAPGGGGPRNEQFF. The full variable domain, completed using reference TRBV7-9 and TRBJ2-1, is DTGVSQNPRHKITKRGQNVTFRCDPISEHNRLYWYRQTLGQGPEFLTYFQNEAQLEKSRLLSDRFSAERPKGSFSTLEIQRTEQGDSAMYLCASSAPGGGGPRNEQFFGPGTRLTVL.

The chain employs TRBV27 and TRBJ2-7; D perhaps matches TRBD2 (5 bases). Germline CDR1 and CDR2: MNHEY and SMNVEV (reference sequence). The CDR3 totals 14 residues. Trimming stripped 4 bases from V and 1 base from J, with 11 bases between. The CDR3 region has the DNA TGTGCCAGCAGTTCCCCCGGACTGTCCTACGAGCAGTACTTC. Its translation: CASSSPGLSYEQYF.

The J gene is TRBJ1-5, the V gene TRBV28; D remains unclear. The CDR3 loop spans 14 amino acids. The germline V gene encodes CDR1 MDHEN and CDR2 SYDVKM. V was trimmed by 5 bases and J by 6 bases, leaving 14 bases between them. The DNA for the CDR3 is TGTGCCAGCAGTCCCCCTCGTCGGGGTCAGCCCCAGCATTTT. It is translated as CASSPPRRGQPQHF.

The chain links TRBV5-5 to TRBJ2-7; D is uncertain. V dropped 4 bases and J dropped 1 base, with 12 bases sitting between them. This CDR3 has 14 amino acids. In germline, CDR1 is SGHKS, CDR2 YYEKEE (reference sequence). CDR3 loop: CASSTRTDSYEQYF. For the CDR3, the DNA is TGTGCCAGCAGCACCCGGACGGATTCCTACGAGCAGTACTTC.

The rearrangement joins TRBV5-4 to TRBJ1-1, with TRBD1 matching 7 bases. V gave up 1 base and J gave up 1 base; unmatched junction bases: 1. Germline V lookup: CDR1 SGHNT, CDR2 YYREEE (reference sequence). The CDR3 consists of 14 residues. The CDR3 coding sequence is TGTGCCAGCAGCTTGAGGGACAGGAACACTGAAGCTTTCTTT. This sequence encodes CASSLRDRNTEAFF.

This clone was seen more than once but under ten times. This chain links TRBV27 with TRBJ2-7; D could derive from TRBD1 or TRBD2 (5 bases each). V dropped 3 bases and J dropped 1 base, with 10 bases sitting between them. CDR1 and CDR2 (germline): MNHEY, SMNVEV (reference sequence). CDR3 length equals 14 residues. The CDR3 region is CASSLRGPSYEQYF. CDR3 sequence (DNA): TGTGCCAGCAGTTTGAGGGGCCCTTCCTACGAGCAGTACTTC.

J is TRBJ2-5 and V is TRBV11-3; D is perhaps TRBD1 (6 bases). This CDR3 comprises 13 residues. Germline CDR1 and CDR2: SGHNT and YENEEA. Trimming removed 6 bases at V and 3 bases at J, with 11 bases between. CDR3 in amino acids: CASSINREETQYF. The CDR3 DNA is TGTGCCAGCAGTATAAACAGGGAAGAGACCCAGTACTTC.

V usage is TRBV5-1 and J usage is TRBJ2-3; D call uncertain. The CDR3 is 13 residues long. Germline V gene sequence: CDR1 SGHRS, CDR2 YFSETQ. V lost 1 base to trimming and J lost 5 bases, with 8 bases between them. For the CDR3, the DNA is TGCGCCAGCAGCTTGCAGGAACGAGATACGCAGTATTTT. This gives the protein CASSLQERDTQYF.

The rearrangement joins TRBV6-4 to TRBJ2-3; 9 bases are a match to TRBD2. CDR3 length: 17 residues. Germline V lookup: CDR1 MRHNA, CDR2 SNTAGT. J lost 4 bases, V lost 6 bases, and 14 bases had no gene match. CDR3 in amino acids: CASRRPFLGGRADTQYF. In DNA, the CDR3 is TGTGCCAGCAGGCGTCCTTTTTTGGGCGGGAGGGCAGATACGCAGTATTTT.

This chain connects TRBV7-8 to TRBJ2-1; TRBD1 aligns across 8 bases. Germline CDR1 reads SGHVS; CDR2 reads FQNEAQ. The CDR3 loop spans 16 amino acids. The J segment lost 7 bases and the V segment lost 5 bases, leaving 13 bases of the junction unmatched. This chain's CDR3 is CASSPPRQGNLNEQFF. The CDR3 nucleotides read TGTGCCAGCAGCCCGCCGCGACAGGGGAACCTTAATGAGCAGTTCTTC.

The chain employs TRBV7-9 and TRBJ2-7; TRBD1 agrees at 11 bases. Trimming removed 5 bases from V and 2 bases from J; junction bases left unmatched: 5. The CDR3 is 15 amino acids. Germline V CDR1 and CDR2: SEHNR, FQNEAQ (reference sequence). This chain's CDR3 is CASSPPGQGAYEQYF. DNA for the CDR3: TGTGCCAGCAGCCCACCGGGACAGGGGGCCTACGAGCAGTACTTC.

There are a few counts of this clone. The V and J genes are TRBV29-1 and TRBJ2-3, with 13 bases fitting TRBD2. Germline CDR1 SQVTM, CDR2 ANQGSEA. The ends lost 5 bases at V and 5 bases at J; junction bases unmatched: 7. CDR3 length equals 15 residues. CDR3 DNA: TGCAGCGTTTTTGGACTAGCGGGAGCTGGAGATACGCAGTATTTT. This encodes CSVFGLAGAGDTQYF.

CDR3: CASKTGVAQETQYF. In DNA form, the CDR3 reads TGTGCCAGCAAGACGGGGGTCGCCCAAGAGACCCAGTACTTC. The V gene is TRBV7-2, the J gene TRBJ2-5, with a weak D call TRBD2 (6 bases). CDR3 size: 14 residues. The V end lost 7 bases, the J end lost 1 base, and 13 bases lay between the germline ends. From germline, CDR1 is SGHTA and CDR2 FQGNSA. Variable domain in full (rest from reference TRBV7-2 and TRBJ2-5): GAGVSQSPSNKVTEKGKDVELRCDPISGHTALYWYRQSLGQGLEFLIYFQGNSAPDKSGLPSDRFSAERTGGSVSTLTIQRTQQEDSAVYLCASKTGVAQETQYFGPGTRLLVL.

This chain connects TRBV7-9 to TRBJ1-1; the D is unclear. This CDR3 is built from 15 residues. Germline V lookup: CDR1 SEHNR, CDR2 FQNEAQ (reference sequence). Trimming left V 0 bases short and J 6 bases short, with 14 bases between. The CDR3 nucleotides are TGTGCCAGCAGCTTAGCTTTGGTGGGGAGTTCTGAAGCTTTCTTT. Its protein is CASSLALVGSSEAFF.

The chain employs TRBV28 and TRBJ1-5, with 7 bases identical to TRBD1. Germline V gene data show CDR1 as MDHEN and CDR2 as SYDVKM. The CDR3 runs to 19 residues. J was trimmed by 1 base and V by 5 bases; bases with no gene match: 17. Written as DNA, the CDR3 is TGTGCCAGCAGTCAATCTTCGGGGAGGACAGGATACAGCAATCAGCCCCAGCATTTT. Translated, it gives CASSQSSGRTGYSNQPQHF. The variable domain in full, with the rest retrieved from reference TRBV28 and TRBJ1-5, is DVKVTQSSRYLVKRTGEKVFLECVQDMDHENMFWYRQDPGLGLRLIYFSYDVKMKEKGDIPEGYSVSREKKERFSLILESASTNQTSMYLCASSQSSGRTGYSNQPQHFGDGTRLSIL.

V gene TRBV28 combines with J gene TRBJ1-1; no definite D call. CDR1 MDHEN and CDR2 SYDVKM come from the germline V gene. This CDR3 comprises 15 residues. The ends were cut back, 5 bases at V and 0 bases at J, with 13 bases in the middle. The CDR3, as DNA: TGTGCCAGCAGTGCCGGACTGGGATTGAACACTGAAGCTTTCTTT. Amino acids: CASSAGLGLNTEAFF.

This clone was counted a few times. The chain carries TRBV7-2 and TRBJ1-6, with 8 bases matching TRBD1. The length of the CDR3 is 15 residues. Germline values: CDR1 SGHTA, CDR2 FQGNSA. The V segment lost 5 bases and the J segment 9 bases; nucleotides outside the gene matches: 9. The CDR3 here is CASSRAGQDGSPLHF. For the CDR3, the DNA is TGTGCCAGCAGCCGAGCGGGACAGGACGGTTCACCCCTCCACTTT.

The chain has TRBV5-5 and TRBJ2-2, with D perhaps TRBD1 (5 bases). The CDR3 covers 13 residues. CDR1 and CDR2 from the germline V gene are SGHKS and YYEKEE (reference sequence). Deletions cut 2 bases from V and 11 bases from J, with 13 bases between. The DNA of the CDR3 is TGTGCCAGCAGCTTATACCAGGGCCCCGAGCTGTTTTTT. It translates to CASSLYQGPELFF.

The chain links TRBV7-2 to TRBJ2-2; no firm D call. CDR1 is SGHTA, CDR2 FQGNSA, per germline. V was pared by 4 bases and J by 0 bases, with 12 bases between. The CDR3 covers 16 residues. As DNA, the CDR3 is TGTGCCAGCAGCTCGCTCTGGCTAGCGAACACCGGGGAGCTGTTTTTT. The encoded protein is CASSSLWLANTGELFF.

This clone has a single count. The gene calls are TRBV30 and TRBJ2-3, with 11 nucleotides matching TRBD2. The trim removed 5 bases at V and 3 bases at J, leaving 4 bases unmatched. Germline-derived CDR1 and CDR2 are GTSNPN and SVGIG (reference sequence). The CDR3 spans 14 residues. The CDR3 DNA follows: TGTGCCTGGGATTCTAGCGGGGGGACAGATACGCAGTATTTT. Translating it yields CAWDSSGGTDTQYF.

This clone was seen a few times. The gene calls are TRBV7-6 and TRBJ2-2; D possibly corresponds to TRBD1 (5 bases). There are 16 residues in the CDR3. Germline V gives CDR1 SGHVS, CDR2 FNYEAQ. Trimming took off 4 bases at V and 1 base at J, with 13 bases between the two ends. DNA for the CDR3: TGTGCCAGCAGCTCGTTCGTCGGACAGAACACCGGGGAGCTGTTTTTT. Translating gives CASSSFVGQNTGELFF.

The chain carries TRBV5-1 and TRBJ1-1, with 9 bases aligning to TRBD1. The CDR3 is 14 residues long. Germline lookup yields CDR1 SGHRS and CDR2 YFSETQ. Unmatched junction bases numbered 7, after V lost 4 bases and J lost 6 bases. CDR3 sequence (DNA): TGCGCCAGCAGCGCGCGGACAGGGGCAGCTGAAGCTTTCTTT. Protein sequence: CASSARTGAAEAFF.

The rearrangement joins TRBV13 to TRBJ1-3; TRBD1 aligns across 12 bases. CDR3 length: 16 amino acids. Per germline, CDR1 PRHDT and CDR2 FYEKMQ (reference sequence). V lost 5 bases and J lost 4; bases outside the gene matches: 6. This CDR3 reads CASSISGTGGGNTIYF. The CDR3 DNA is TGTGCCAGCAGCATCTCCGGGACAGGGGGCGGAAACACCATATATTTT. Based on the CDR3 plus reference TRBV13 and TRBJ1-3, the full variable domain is AAGVIQSPRHLIKEKRETATLKCYPIPRHDTVYWYQQGPGQDPQFLISFYEKMQSDKGSIPDRFSAQQFSDYHSELNMSSLELGDSALYFCASSISGTGGGNTIYFGEGSWLTVV.

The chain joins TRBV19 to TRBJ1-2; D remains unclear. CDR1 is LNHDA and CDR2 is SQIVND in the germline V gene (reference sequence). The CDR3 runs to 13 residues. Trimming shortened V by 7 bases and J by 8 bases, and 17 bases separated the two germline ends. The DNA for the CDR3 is TGTGCCAGTACTTACCGGAAGATCGGCGGCTACACCTTC. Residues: CASTYRKIGGYTF.

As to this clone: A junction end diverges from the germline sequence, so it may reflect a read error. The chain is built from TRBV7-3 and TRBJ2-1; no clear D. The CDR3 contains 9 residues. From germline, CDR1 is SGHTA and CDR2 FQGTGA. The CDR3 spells CASSLYHLF. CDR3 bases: TGTGCCAGCAGCTTATACCATCTCTTC.

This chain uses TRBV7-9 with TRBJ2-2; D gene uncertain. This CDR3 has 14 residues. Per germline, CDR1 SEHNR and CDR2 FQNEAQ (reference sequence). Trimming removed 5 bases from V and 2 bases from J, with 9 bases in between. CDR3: CASSPRPNTGELFF. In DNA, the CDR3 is TGTGCCAGCAGCCCGCGGCCTAACACCGGGGAGCTGTTTTTT.